Described below is a single T cell receptor (beta chain) sequence and its context. The CDR3 consists of 15 residues. CDR1 and CDR2 (germline): SEHNR, FQNEAQ (reference sequence). V shed 4 bases and J shed 0 bases, with 10 bases lying between them. Per the original data handling: Amplifying reference gene primers gave estimates of nucleated cell counts. The assay was immunoSEQ multiplex PCR, and TCRdb's table has in-frame clones only and misses some. V, J and clone size are those of that table, while D and trimming were read from the DNA. The repertoire holds under 200,000 clones, with around four fifths as singletons. These data are taken from a study of blood T cell repertoires in COVID-19. Study details: Collection of acute and convalescent COVID-19 samples took place in the United States, Italy and Spain. The analysed material was cDNA or gDNA that came from T cells, B-cell-depleted T cells, or PBMCs.

Cohort 3 recovered donors had two negative PCRs, clearance, or symptom resolution. What was sequenced was PBMCs or T cells enriched from blood (not recorded which). The sequence derives from a man aged 45-65 years who had recovered from COVID-19. The chain is built from TRBV7-9 and TRBJ1-5, with a possible D match to TRBD1 (6 bases). CDR3: CASSSDRYSNQPQHF. As DNA, the CDR3 is TGTGCCAGCAGCTCGGACAGATATAGCAATCAGCCCCAGCATTTT.